This T cell receptor beta chain was sequenced during a study of cytomegalovirus exposure and HLA in healthy donors. Study results and caveats: DRB1 showed the most TCR associations and HLA-C the fewest in a later analysis, as rates varied by HLA locus.

Of note for this clone: Its antigen is not known.

Primers: 60 Vbeta forward and 13 Jbeta reverse. Source study methods: Roughly 12 million of tens of millions of unique TCR beta chains were shared, per a later count. TCRdb's copy holds only in-frame clones and misses some; the assay was immunoSEQ multiplex PCR. V, J and clone size derive from that table, while D and trimming were established from the DNA sequence. This table has over 150,000 clones, around 80% appearing once. The CDR3 is 18 amino acids. V trimming: 0 bases; J trimming: 6 bases; junction bases outside the gene matches: 13. Germline CDR1 KGHSH, CDR2 LQKENI. This sequence joins TRBV18 and TRBJ1-1, with TRBD1 matching over 10 bases. The sequence derives from a man younger than 35 in good health and CMV-seropositive. The specimen sequenced was PBMCs. The CDR3 nucleotides read TGTGCCAGCTCACCACCCGACAGGGGGCCGATAGGCGAGGCTGAAGCTTTCTTT. Residues: CASSPPDRGPIGEAEAFF.